These 14 T cell receptor beta chains share one sample of origin, sequenced in a study of cytomegalovirus exposure and HLA in healthy donors. The protocol was immunoSEQ multiplex PCR, while the TCRdb copy is restricted to in-frame clones and leaves out a portion. The sample includes about 120,000 clones, 70% to 90% of them seen just once. Sequencing was done on a sample of PBMCs. Receptor source: a woman aged 18-29 years in good health and CMV-seropositive.

The chain links TRBV29-1 to TRBJ1-1, with D unclear. Germline CDR1 reads SQVTM; CDR2 reads ANQGSEA. The CDR3 runs to 13 residues. Deletions cut 1 base from V and 0 bases from J, with 6 bases between. The CDR3 sequence is CSVEGQMNTEAFF. In DNA, the CDR3 is TGCAGCGTTGAAGGGCAGATGAACACTGAAGCTTTCTTT.

The V gene is TRBV6-6, the J gene TRBJ2-1, with D possibly being TRBD1 (6 bases). The V gene lost 2 bases and the J gene lost 9 bases, with 11 bases spanning the gap. The CDR3 covers 13 residues. The germline V gene encodes CDR1 MNHNY and CDR2 SVGAGI (reference sequence). The DNA of the CDR3 is TGTGCCAGCAGTTACCAAGGGGGTGGTGAGCAGTTCTTC. Residues: CASSYQGGGEQFF.

This chain links TRBV19 with TRBJ1-1; D ambiguous. The CDR3 is 16 residues long. Trimming pared 1 base from V and 0 bases from J, leaving 12 bases between. Germline lookup yields CDR1 LNHDA and CDR2 SQIVND (reference sequence). In nucleotides, the CDR3 is TGTGCCAGTAGTATAGGTGAGGGCAGCTTGAACACTGAAGCTTTCTTT. Translating gives CASSIGEGSLNTEAFF. Using reference TRBV19 and TRBJ1-1 for the parts outside the CDR3, the full variable domain is DGGITQSPKYLFRKEGQNVTLSCEQNLNHDAMYWYRQDPGQGLRLIYYSQIVNDFQKGDIAEGYSVSREKKESFPLTVTSAQKNPTAFYLCASSIGEGSLNTEAFFGQGTRLTVV.

The rearrangement joins TRBV6-1 to TRBJ2-7, with TRBD1 as a possible D gene (5 bases). V was cut by 6 bases and J by 3 bases, with 9 bases left in between. The V gene's germline CDR1 is MNHNS and CDR2 SASEGT. The CDR3 covers 12 residues. CDR3 protein: CASRTDNYEQYF. CDR3 DNA: TGTGCCAGCAGGACGGACAACTACGAGCAGTACTTC.

The V call is TRBV4-2, the J call TRBJ1-5; 9 nucleotides align to TRBD1. The germline gives CDR1 LGHNA, CDR2 YNFKEQ. The CDR3 covers 15 residues. J lost 7 bases, V lost 0 bases, and 4 bases had no gene match. The CDR3 DNA is TGTGCCAGCAGCCAAGAGACAGGGGGGGGACAGCCCCAGCATTTT. This codes for CASSQETGGGQPQHF.

The chain is built from TRBV19 and TRBJ1-5; TRBD1 matches 9 bases. CDR3 length: 18 residues. Losses at the gene ends were 8 bases for V and 4 bases for J; bases not matched to a gene: 18. Germline CDR1 LNHDA, CDR2 SQIVND (reference sequence). The CDR3 here is CASEKVGGQGSRNQPQHF. The DNA of the CDR3 is TGTGCCAGTGAGAAGGTGGGGGGACAGGGCTCTAGGAATCAGCCCCAGCATTTT. The full variable domain, with the rest looked up from reference TRBV19 and TRBJ1-5, is DGGITQSPKYLFRKEGQNVTLSCEQNLNHDAMYWYRQDPGQGLRLIYYSQIVNDFQKGDIAEGYSVSREKKESFPLTVTSAQKNPTAFYLCASEKVGGQGSRNQPQHFGDGTRLSIL.

This clone came up once. This chain uses TRBV11-3 with TRBJ1-2; D gene ambiguous. Germline CDR1 SGHNT, CDR2 YENEEA. Trimming took off 1 base at V and 4 bases at J, with 10 bases between the two ends. CDR3 size: 14 residues. This CDR3 reads CASSLGRLGYGYTF. The CDR3 nucleotides read TGTGCCAGCAGCTTAGGGAGGTTGGGCTATGGCTACACCTTC.

V usage is TRBV10-3 and J usage is TRBJ1-2, with 10 bases fitting TRBD1. CDR3 length: 13 amino acids. V was clipped by 6 bases and J by 7 bases; unmatched bases: 5. Germline-derived CDR1 and CDR2 are ENHRY and SYGVKD. Here the CDR3 reads CAIRGTGVSGYTF. In DNA form, the CDR3 reads TGTGCCATCAGAGGGACAGGGGTTAGTGGCTACACCTTC.

This clone was counted once. The J gene is TRBJ2-7, the V gene TRBV12-5; possible D gene TRBD1, 6 bases. CDR1 and CDR2 (germline): LGHNT, FRNRAP. V was trimmed by 4 bases and J by 5 bases, leaving 12 bases between them. This CDR3 is 13 amino acids long. The CDR3 DNA reads TGTGCTAGTGGTTGGCAGGGGAAGGACGAGCAGTACTTC. It is translated as CASGWQGKDEQYF.

This sequence joins TRBV29-1 and TRBJ1-1; unclear D gene. CDR1 and CDR2 (germline): SQVTM, ANQGSEA. V was cut by 4 bases and J by 2 bases, with 8 bases left in between. This CDR3 spans 12 amino acids. CDR3 residues: CSVGQLNTEAFF. The CDR3 region has the DNA TGCAGCGTTGGCCAGTTAAACACTGAAGCTTTCTTT.

This chain connects TRBV27 to TRBJ2-1; 8 bases map to TRBD2. The CDR3 totals 16 residues. Germline assignment: CDR1 MNHEY and CDR2 SMNVEV (reference sequence). Unmatched junction bases numbered 13, after V lost 5 bases and J lost 7 bases. The CDR3: CASSLPPGGPQNEQFF. DNA for the CDR3: TGTGCCAGCAGTCTCCCACCGGGAGGGCCCCAGAATGAGCAGTTCTTC.

This chain joins TRBV18 and TRBJ2-1; TRBD2 matches 8 bases. V dropped 2 bases and J dropped 7; count of bases not matched to a gene: 7. Per germline, CDR1 KGHSH and CDR2 LQKENI. The CDR3 sequence is 15 residues long. Here the CDR3 DNA reads TGTGCCAGCTCACCAAACGCGGGGGGAAGAAATGAGCAGTTCTTC. Translated, it gives CASSPNAGGRNEQFF.

The CDR3 protein is CASSLAGGLQETQYF. The CDR3 bases are TGCGCCAGCAGCTTGGCGGGGGGGTTACAAGAGACCCAGTACTTC. The chain employs TRBV5-1 and TRBJ2-5, with 8 bases aligning to TRBD2. The CDR3 totals 15 residues. J was trimmed by 2 bases and V by 0 bases; bases with no gene match: 3. CDR1 SGHRS and CDR2 YFSETQ come from the germline V gene.

The rearrangement joins TRBV7-9 to TRBJ2-7, with D possibly being TRBD2 (5 bases). V was shortened by 5 bases and J by 1 base, with 12 bases between the two germline ends. The length of the CDR3 is 14 residues. The germline V gene encodes CDR1 SEHNR and CDR2 FQNEAQ (reference sequence). CDR3 nucleotide sequence: TGTGCCAGCAGCCGGGAAGGGAAATCCTACGAGCAGTACTTC. Protein product: CASSREGKSYEQYF.